The rows below give T cell receptor beta chains drawn from one sample of a study of blood T cells in healthy people across ages. TCRdb processed the 5' RACE reads anew with MiXCR; each CDR3 protein has one entry. This sample has about 570,000 distinct CDR3 sequences, with around 27% found just once. This sample was shared with a second study, whose subject was T cells of mothers and their children.

The sample was blood. These receptors were collected from a boy between 2 and 10 years old in good health. CDR3s include the opening cysteine and the closing phenylalanine or tryptophan. Each record gives: D gene, J gene, V gene, clone size, CDR3 DNA, CDR3 protein. The D gene is left open where the match is weak. Rows may omit the clone size; those that give it use once, few, many or a size class.

d_call: NA; j_call: TRBJ1-5; v_call: TRBV12-3/TRBV12-4; clone_size: NA; cdr3_nt: TGTGCCAGCAGTTACAACGGGCAGCCCCAGCATTTT; cdr3_aa: CASSYNGQPQHF
d_call: NA; j_call: TRBJ2-7; v_call: TRBV4-3; clone_size: few; cdr3_nt: TGCGCCAGCAGCCGAGGACACCTCTCCTACGAGCAGTACTTC; cdr3_aa: CASSRGHLSYEQYF
d_call: TRBD1; j_call: TRBJ2-7; v_call: TRBV4-3; clone_size: NA; cdr3_nt: TGCGCCAGCAGCCAGGACCCGACAGGGATGAGGTACGAGCAGTACTTC; cdr3_aa: CASSQDPTGMRYEQYF
d_call: NA; j_call: TRBJ2-4; v_call: TRBV27; clone_size: NA; cdr3_nt: TGTGCCAGCAGTGCTTCGGTCCTAGCCAAAAACATTCAGTACTTC; cdr3_aa: CASSASVLAKNIQYF
d_call: NA; j_call: TRBJ1-1; v_call: TRBV5-5; clone_size: NA; cdr3_nt: TGTGCCAGCAGCTTGTCAGGGATAGGGGCTGAAGCTTTCTTT; cdr3_aa: CASSLSGIGAEAFF
d_call: TRBD2; j_call: TRBJ2-7; v_call: TRBV15; clone_size: once; cdr3_nt: TGTGCCACCAGCACCGCTAGCGGGGGACATTACGAGCAGTACTTC; cdr3_aa: CATSTASGGHYEQYF
d_call: NA; j_call: TRBJ2-3; v_call: TRBV7-9; clone_size: NA; cdr3_nt: TGTGCCAGCAGCATCGGTAGCACAGATACGCGGTATTTT; cdr3_aa: CASSIGSTDTRYF
d_call: TRBD2; j_call: TRBJ2-1; v_call: TRBV7-2; clone_size: few; cdr3_nt: TGTGCCAGCAGCAAAGGACTAGCGAGCGATGAGCAGTTCTTC; cdr3_aa: CASSKGLASDEQFF
d_call: NA; j_call: TRBJ2-2; v_call: TRBV12-3/TRBV12-4; clone_size: few; cdr3_nt: TGTGCCAGCAGTAGGCAGGAGAACACCGGGGAGCTGTTTTTT; cdr3_aa: CASSRQENTGELFF
d_call: TRBD2; j_call: TRBJ2-1; v_call: TRBV27; clone_size: few; cdr3_nt: TGTGCCAGCAGTACCGGGACTAGGCCCTACAATGAGCAGTTCTTC; cdr3_aa: CASSTGTRPYNEQFF
d_call: NA; j_call: TRBJ1-1; v_call: TRBV30; clone_size: NA; cdr3_nt: TGTGCCTGGTCCGGGACTAACAAAGCTTTCTTT; cdr3_aa: CAWSGTNKAFF
d_call: NA; j_call: TRBJ2-3; v_call: TRBV5-6; clone_size: few; cdr3_nt: TGTGCCAGCAGCTTAACCGGGACAAGCCCCACAGATACGCAGTATTTT; cdr3_aa: CASSLTGTSPTDTQYF
d_call: NA; j_call: TRBJ2-1; v_call: TRBV20-1; clone_size: NA; cdr3_nt: TGCAGTGCTACAGTTTCCGCCCGATCGTTGTATGAGCAGTTCTTC; cdr3_aa: CSATVSARSLYEQFF
d_call: NA; j_call: TRBJ2-3; v_call: TRBV6-4; clone_size: few; cdr3_nt: TGTGCCAGCAGTGACTCCCCAGAACAGGGTACGCAGTATTTT; cdr3_aa: CASSDSPEQGTQYF
d_call: TRBD2; j_call: TRBJ2-1; v_call: TRBV10-3; clone_size: once; cdr3_nt: TGTGCCATCAGTGTGGGACTAGCGGCGGGGAATGAGCAGTTCTTC; cdr3_aa: CAISVGLAAGNEQFF
d_call: TRBD1; j_call: TRBJ2-3; v_call: TRBV29-1; clone_size: NA; cdr3_nt: TGCAGCGTTGTGGGGACAGGGTCAGATACGCAGTATTTT; cdr3_aa: CSVVGTGSDTQYF
d_call: TRBD2; j_call: TRBJ2-5; v_call: TRBV7-9; clone_size: few; cdr3_nt: TGTGCCAGCAGCTCGACTAGCGGGAGAAAGGAGACCCAGTACTTC; cdr3_aa: CASSSTSGRKETQYF
d_call: NA; j_call: TRBJ1-2; v_call: TRBV30; clone_size: NA; cdr3_nt: TGTGCCTGGAGTGTAGGAGACTATGGCTACACCTTC; cdr3_aa: CAWSVGDYGYTF
d_call: NA; j_call: TRBJ2-2; v_call: TRBV20-1; clone_size: NA; cdr3_nt: TGCAGTGTCTTCACCCCGAGGGGAGTGGCGGCCACCGGGGAGCTGTTTTTT; cdr3_aa: CSVFTPRGVAATGELFF
d_call: NA; j_call: TRBJ1-5; v_call: TRBV12-3/TRBV12-4; clone_size: few; cdr3_nt: TGTGCCAGCAGTTTAATGCAGGGCAATCAGCCCCAGCATTTT; cdr3_aa: CASSLMQGNQPQHF
d_call: TRBD2; j_call: TRBJ2-1; v_call: TRBV11-2; clone_size: NA; cdr3_nt: TGTGCCAGCAGACATACTAGCGGCTTCTACAATGAGCAGTTCTTC; cdr3_aa: CASRHTSGFYNEQFF
d_call: TRBD2; j_call: TRBJ2-1; v_call: TRBV20-1; clone_size: many; cdr3_nt: TGCAGTGCTAGAGCCTCCCACACTAGCGGCGGCCGCAATGAGCAGTTCTTC; cdr3_aa: CSARASHTSGGRNEQFF
d_call: TRBD2; j_call: TRBJ2-2; v_call: TRBV13; clone_size: NA; cdr3_nt: TGTGCCAGCAGGGGACTAGGGATCCCCGGGGAGCTGTTTTTT; cdr3_aa: CASRGLGIPGELFF
d_call: NA; j_call: TRBJ2-2; v_call: TRBV9; clone_size: NA; cdr3_nt: TGTGCCAGCAGCGTAGATCAAGGAGGGGCGGACACCGGGGAGCTGTTTTTT; cdr3_aa: CASSVDQGGADTGELFF
d_call: NA; j_call: TRBJ2-1; v_call: TRBV9; clone_size: NA; cdr3_nt: TGTGCCAGCAGCGTATCCGGGACGTCGGGTGAGCAGTTCTTC; cdr3_aa: CASSVSGTSGEQFF
d_call: NA; j_call: TRBJ2-7; v_call: TRBV6-1; clone_size: few; cdr3_nt: TGTGCCAGCAATACACCGGGACAGGGACTAGACAAGCAGTACTTC; cdr3_aa: CASNTPGQGLDKQYF
d_call: TRBD2; j_call: TRBJ2-2; v_call: TRBV12-3/TRBV12-4; clone_size: NA; cdr3_nt: TGTGCCAGCAGTTTCCTAGCGGTGAACACCGGGGAGCTGTTTTTT; cdr3_aa: CASSFLAVNTGELFF
d_call: NA; j_call: TRBJ2-2; v_call: TRBV4-3; clone_size: NA; cdr3_nt: TGCGCCAGCAGCCAAGGGAAAGGGGCGCTGTTTTTT; cdr3_aa: CASSQGKGALFF
d_call: TRBD2; j_call: TRBJ2-3; v_call: TRBV7-2; clone_size: few; cdr3_nt: TGTGCCAGCAGCGTAGATAGCGGGCCCACAGATACGCAGTATTTT; cdr3_aa: CASSVDSGPTDTQYF
d_call: NA; j_call: TRBJ1-2; v_call: TRBV14; clone_size: NA; cdr3_nt: TGTGCCAGCAGCCAACGCGTTCAGGGTGGCTACACCTTC; cdr3_aa: CASSQRVQGGYTF
d_call: NA; j_call: TRBJ1-6; v_call: TRBV4-3; clone_size: NA; cdr3_nt: TGCGCCAGCAGCCAAGATCTAGGGGGCTATAATTCACCCCTCCACTTT; cdr3_aa: CASSQDLGGYNSPLHF
d_call: NA; j_call: TRBJ2-1; v_call: TRBV10-3; clone_size: NA; cdr3_nt: TGTGCCACCATCAATACTGGCAATGAGCAGTTCTTC; cdr3_aa: CATINTGNEQFF
d_call: TRBD2; j_call: TRBJ2-5; v_call: TRBV5-6; clone_size: few; cdr3_nt: TGTGCCGGCAGCTCGAAACTAGCGGCTATCCAAGAGACCCAGTACTTC; cdr3_aa: CAGSSKLAAIQETQYF
d_call: NA; j_call: TRBJ2-5; v_call: TRBV6-1; clone_size: NA; cdr3_nt: TGTGCCAGCAGTGGCGCGGGACAGATCCAAGAGACCCAGTACTTC; cdr3_aa: CASSGAGQIQETQYF
d_call: TRBD2; j_call: TRBJ2-5; v_call: TRBV7-2; clone_size: NA; cdr3_nt: TGTGCCAGCAGCTTAGGTTTCCGGCTAGCGGGAGAAGAGACCCAGTACTTC; cdr3_aa: CASSLGFRLAGEETQYF
d_call: TRBD2; j_call: TRBJ2-1; v_call: TRBV11-2; clone_size: few; cdr3_nt: TGTGCCAGCAGCTTAGGAGGGGAGGGAGCCTACAATGAGCAGTTCTTC; cdr3_aa: CASSLGGEGAYNEQFF
d_call: NA; j_call: TRBJ2-3; v_call: TRBV4-1; clone_size: few; cdr3_nt: TGCGCCAGCAGCCAAGGGGTCCGAGGTGGGGGAGCAGATACGCAGTATTTT; cdr3_aa: CASSQGVRGGGADTQYF
d_call: TRBD1; j_call: TRBJ1-1; v_call: TRBV5-1; clone_size: NA; cdr3_nt: TGCGCCAGCAGCTTGCCCGGGACAGAACCTGAAGCTTTCTTT; cdr3_aa: CASSLPGTEPEAFF
d_call: TRBD1; j_call: TRBJ1-1; v_call: TRBV12-3/TRBV12-4; clone_size: few; cdr3_nt: TGTGCCAGCAGTTTAGTCTCTAGGGACAGTGAAGCTTTCTTT; cdr3_aa: CASSLVSRDSEAFF
d_call: NA; j_call: TRBJ2-7; v_call: TRBV21-1; clone_size: NA; cdr3_nt: TGTGCCAGCAGCAAAGGATTGGTGGGGCCCAGACCCTTCTACGAGCAGTACTTC; cdr3_aa: CASSKGLVGPRPFYEQYF
d_call: TRBD2; j_call: TRBJ2-1; v_call: TRBV4-1; clone_size: NA; cdr3_nt: TGCGCCAGCAGCCAACCGGAGCGGGAGAGGAGCAATGAGCAGTTCTTC; cdr3_aa: CASSQPERERSNEQFF